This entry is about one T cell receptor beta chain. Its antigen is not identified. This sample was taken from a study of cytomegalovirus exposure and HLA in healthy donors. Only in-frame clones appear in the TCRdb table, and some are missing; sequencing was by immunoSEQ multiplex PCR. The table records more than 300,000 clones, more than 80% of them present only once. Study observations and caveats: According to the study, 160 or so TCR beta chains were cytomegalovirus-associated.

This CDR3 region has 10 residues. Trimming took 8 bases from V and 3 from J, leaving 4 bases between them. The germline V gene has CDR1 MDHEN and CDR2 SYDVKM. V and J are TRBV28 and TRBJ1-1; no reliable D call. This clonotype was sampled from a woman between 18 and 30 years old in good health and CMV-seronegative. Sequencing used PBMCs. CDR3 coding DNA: TGTGCCAGCCTCCACACTGAAGCTTTCTTT. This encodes CASLHTEAFF.